This TCR beta chain was sequenced for a study of T cell responses to AZD1222 COVID-19 vaccine (dated by TCRdb to about 2021). Describing the broader study: A total of more than 230 trial participants underwent TCR sequencing, of whom under 220 had received two doses of AZD1222 and about 25 had received two doses of the MenACWY control vaccine. Enrollment into the trials was organized by age into subgroups of 18-55, 56-69 and 70-plus years, and those subgroups contained approximately 150, 30 and 60 TCR-sequenced participants, respectively. The research as a whole found: Epitopes outside the regions mutated in the B.1.351 and B.1.1.7 variants were reportedly recognized by nearly half of the unique spike-specific TCRs. Because no day 14 peak-response samples were available, repertoires were characterized only after the peak T cell response. Participants were mostly white British and included more females than males, and it was suggested by the authors that clonal diversity may have been underestimated. A significant rise in spike-specific TCR breadth and depth was observed after two AZD1222 doses relative to day 0 and relative to MenACWY recipients. The 56-69-year group was small, and its depth increase did not reach significance, likely because of low power. Only six or seven AZD1222 recipients were SARS-CoV-2 seropositive at baseline, limiting conclusions about previously exposed vaccinees. CD4 TCRs associated with the vaccine covered the entire spike protein, and the dominant responses were in regions 160-218 and 743-854.

The germline V gene encodes CDR1 SGHRS and CDR2 YFSETQ. Trimming costs V 4 bases and J 2 bases, and their ends lie 12 bases apart. Spanning cysteine to phenylalanine, the CDR3 consists of 14 amino acids. Only CDR3 DNA remains: 42 bases, in frame from the first base. The time point label, as the study defines it: about 28 days (+/-7) after the second vaccine dose. Because spike-specific TCR depth and breadth did not differ between the two schedules, AZD1222 recipients who got a second dose at roughly 4 weeks were pooled with those who got a second dose at roughly 12 weeks. The vaccinee samples were drawn from two UK trials, COV001 and COV002, one of which was a single-blind randomized controlled phase 2/3 trial testing AZD1222 (ChAdOx1 nCoV-19) in healthy adults. Trial participant PBMC samples were collected at day 0 and day 28 after the second dose for TCRbeta chain sequencing. The CDR3 regions of human TCRbeta chains were subjected to immunosequencing. Per the original workflow: TCRs in the repertoires were matched against a reference library of SARS-CoV-2-specific TCRs that had been generated with the MIRA antigen-specificity platform. Breadth was defined as the fraction of unique TCRs that were SARS-CoV-2-associated, and depth was defined as the fraction of total T cells that were SARS-CoV-2-associated. Each spike-specific TCR was assigned to its reactive spike region and to a CD4 or CD8 class using the MIRA data. Log10-transformed breadth and depth values were compared by one-way ANOVA with Sidak's multiple comparisons tests. Not all clones reach the TCRdb copy of this immuneACCESS table, which keeps in-frame sequences only. Checked studies attribute under half of the gap to unresolved V genes and leave the rest unexplained. That table supplies the V and J calls and clone size; D and trimming were determined from the DNA. Here the sample has approximately 140,000 clones; around nine tenths occur a single time. Around 2.9% of the sample is in the top ten clones.

Points on this clone: No antigen is known for it. Qualities for individual bases were not recorded, and no much larger clone is one base off.

The sequenced sample was peripheral blood, obtained 28 days after the second AZD1222 dose. The rearranged chain carries TRBV5-1 and TRBJ2-5; no D gene can be assigned with confidence. This sequence was found in an adult who received the AZD1222 COVID-19 vaccine. The CDR3: CASSLAKVQETQYF. The sequenced DNA: TGCGCCAGCAGCCTCGCGAAGGTACAAGAGACCCAGTACTTC.